What follows are 10 T cell receptor beta chains derived from one specimen sequenced in a study of beta chain features in type 1 diabetes. Expressed TCRB transcripts got sequenced, as all isolated RNA was reverse transcribed. The protocol was immunoSEQ multiplex PCR, while the TCRdb copy is restricted to in-frame clones and leaves out a portion. The sample lists around 240,000 clones, 68% occurring once. Sample: naive CD4+ T cells from blood. All receptors derive from a man between 25 and 39 years old in good health.

The chain links TRBV21-1 to TRBJ2-5; TRBD2 is the table's D call and was not checked against the DNA. TRBV21-1 is noted as a pseudogene. The CDR3 runs 13 residues. CDR3 amino acids: CASSKRFQETQYF. DNA of the CDR3: TGTGCCAGCAGCAAGCGGTTCCAAGAGACCCAGTACTTC.

The rearrangement joins TRBV29-1 to TRBJ2-7, with D perhaps matching TRBD1 or TRBD2 (5 bases each). Trimming shortened V by 2 bases and J by 2 bases, and 13 bases separated the two germline ends. The CDR3 runs 14 residues. Germline V gene sequence: CDR1 SQVTM, CDR2 ANQGSEA. This CDR3 reads CSVETGTDPYEQYF. In nucleotides, the CDR3 is TGCAGCGTTGAAACCGGGACGGACCCCTACGAGCAGTACTTC.

J is TRBJ1-5 and V is TRBV30, with 9 bases aligning to TRBD1. V was pared by 5 bases and J by 7 bases, with 6 bases of the junction left unmatched. The CDR3 is 13 amino acids. CDR1 and CDR2 (germline): GTSNPN, SVGIG (reference sequence). CDR3 sequence: CAWGQGHSQPQHF. The CDR3 DNA follows: TGTGCCTGGGGACAGGGGCATAGCCAGCCCCAGCATTTT.

V and J are TRBV30 and TRBJ2-7; 8 nucleotides agree with TRBD1. CDR1 and CDR2 from the germline V gene are GTSNPN and SVGIG (reference sequence). The CDR3 consists of 15 residues. The V and J ends lost 1 base and 5 bases, in that order; junction bases with no gene match: 10. In DNA, the CDR3 is TGTGCCTGGAGTGCCGAATCAGGGGGCTGGAACGAGCAGTACTTC. This gives the protein CAWSAESGGWNEQYF.

The chain links TRBV30 to TRBJ1-2; the D gene is possibly TRBD1 (6 bases). V was pared by 3 bases and J by 6 bases, with 26 bases between. The CDR3 runs 17 residues. Per the germline V gene, CDR1 is GTSNPN and CDR2 is SVGIG (reference sequence). The CDR3 loop is CAWRTETRSPSGDGYTF. The CDR3, as DNA: TGTGCCTGGAGGACCGAAACGAGGTCCCCATCAGGGGATGGCTACACCTTC. Drawing the rest from reference TRBV30 and TRBJ1-2, the complete variable domain is SQTIHQWPATLVQPVGSPLSLECTVEGTSNPNLYWYRQAAGRGLQLLFYSVGIGQISSEVPQNLSASRPQDRQFILSSKKLLLSDSGFYLCAWRTETRSPSGDGYTFGSGTRLTVV.

The rearrangement joins TRBV23-1 to TRBJ2-3, with 7 bases aligning to TRBD2. TRBV23-1 is an open reading frame whose function is uncertain. CDR3 length: 14 residues. The V segment lost 1 base and the J segment 4 bases; nucleotides outside the gene matches: 2. The CDR3, as DNA: TGCGCCAGCAGTCAATTCGGGGGGTCAGATACGCAGTATTTT. Translating it yields CASSQFGGSDTQYF.

The chain carries TRBV15 and TRBJ2-5; 8 bases align to TRBD2. Germline V gives CDR1 LNHNV, CDR2 YYDKDF (reference sequence). The CDR3 runs to 18 residues. The V gene end was trimmed by 0 bases and the J gene end by 3 bases; junction bases not matched to a gene: 12. CDR3 protein: CATSRDRVALAEEETQYF. The CDR3 nucleotides are TGTGCCACCAGCAGAGATCGGGTAGCACTAGCGGAAGAAGAGACCCAGTACTTC.

The chain joins TRBV30 to TRBJ1-4; no firm D call. Germline V gives CDR1 GTSNPN, CDR2 SVGIG (reference sequence). The V and J ends lost 2 bases and 2 bases respectively, with 18 bases between them. This CDR3 spans 17 amino acids. The CDR3 spells CAWSSSVRTWTNEKLFF. CDR3 in DNA: TGTGCCTGGAGTTCCTCGGTTCGAACGTGGACTAATGAAAAACTGTTTTTT.

This clone was detected a few times. J is TRBJ2-1 and V is TRBV14; D remains ambiguous. The CDR3 has 11 residues. The germline CDR1 and CDR2 sequences are SGHDN and FVKESK. V was clipped by 6 bases and J by 7 bases, with 7 bases between them. The CDR3 here is CASSYRNEQFF. The DNA of the CDR3 is TGTGCCAGCAGTTACAGAAATGAGCAGTTCTTC.

This clone appeared a few times. V and J are TRBV4-2 and TRBJ2-5; 7 bases are shared with TRBD2. The J segment lost 2 bases and the V segment lost 1 base, leaving 4 bases of the junction unmatched. The CDR3 extends over 15 amino acids. CDR1 is LGHNA, CDR2 YNFKEQ, per germline. The CDR3 coding sequence is TGTGCCAGCAGCCAAGGCCCTAGCGGACAAGAGACCCAGTACTTC. Translating it yields CASSQGPSGQETQYF.